These 18 T cell receptor beta chains originate from one sample sequenced in a study of T cell changes during pregnancy in multiple sclerosis. Only in-frame clones appear in the TCRdb table, and some are missing; sequencing was by immunoSEQ multiplex PCR. The sample yields approximately 28,000 clones, more than 75% seen once. The source was CD8+ T cells from peripheral blood mononuclear cells, collected after pregnancy. The receptor set was obtained from a female donor with multiple sclerosis, enrolled in a pregnancy study.

The chain employs TRBV5-4 and TRBJ1-3; D unresolved. The V and J ends lost 3 bases and 0 bases respectively, with 4 bases between them. This CDR3 has 13 residues. The germline gives CDR1 SGHNT, CDR2 YYREEE (reference sequence). CDR3: CASSWSSGNTIYF. DNA for the CDR3: TGTGCCAGCAGCTGGAGCTCTGGAAACACCATATATTTT.

The V gene is TRBV4-1, the J gene TRBJ1-1; D gene unclear. The CDR3 is 12 residues long. Trimming removed 4 bases at V and 5 bases at J, with 8 bases between. CDR1 MGHRA and CDR2 YSYEKL come from the germline V gene. The CDR3 loop is CASSLTGTEAFF. The CDR3 bases are TGCGCCAGCAGCCTAACCGGGACTGAAGCTTTCTTT.

The chain recombines TRBV2 with TRBJ2-5, with D possibly being TRBD2 (5 bases). Germline V lookup: CDR1 SNHLY, CDR2 FYNNEI. V was cut by 6 bases and J by 5 bases, with 19 bases left in between. The CDR3 covers 15 residues. CDR3 coding DNA: TGTGCCAGCAGAGCCAACCAGGACTTATGGGAGACCCAGTACTTC. It encodes CASRANQDLWETQYF.

This chain connects TRBV30 to TRBJ2-4, with D perhaps TRBD1 (6 bases). Germline loops: CDR1 GTSNPN, CDR2 SVGIG (reference sequence). The CDR3 consists of 18 residues. The V end lost 1 base, the J end lost 0 bases, and 19 bases lay between the germline ends. CDR3 nucleotide sequence: TGTGCCTGGAGTGGCACCGGGACACAGATACTAGCCAAAAACATTCAGTACTTC. It is translated as CAWSGTGTQILAKNIQYF.

V gene TRBV10-3 combines with J gene TRBJ2-2, with TRBD1 as a possible D gene (5 bases). Germline V lookup: CDR1 ENHRY, CDR2 SYGVKD. The CDR3 runs 15 residues. Trimming shortened V by 6 bases and J by 2 bases, and 13 bases separated the two germline ends. The DNA of the CDR3 is TGTGCCATCAGGACAGACAGAACTAACACCGGGGAGCTGTTTTTT. It encodes CAIRTDRTNTGELFF.

In this sample, this clone turned up a few times. The rearrangement links TRBV6-5 to TRBJ1-1, with a possible D match to TRBD1 (5 bases). The ends were cut back, 5 bases at V and 3 bases at J, with 16 bases in the middle. Germline V gives CDR1 MNHEY, CDR2 SVGAGI. This CDR3 spans 15 amino acids. The CDR3 nucleotides read TGTGCCAGCAGTCCCCGGACAAGTGCGTACACTGAAGCTTTCTTT. Translating it yields CASSPRTSAYTEAFF.

The chain employs TRBV7-9 and TRBJ2-7; tentatively, D is TRBD1 (5 bases). The CDR3 is 18 amino acids. The germline CDR1 and CDR2 sequences are SEHNR and FQNEAQ (reference sequence). Trimming cost V 5 bases and J 0 bases, with 23 bases left between them. The CDR3 is CASSPPVEDSHISYEQYF. The CDR3 DNA follows: TGTGCCAGCAGCCCCCCTGTGGAAGACAGCCACATCTCCTACGAGCAGTACTTC.

The chain carries TRBV4-1 and TRBJ1-1; D gene unclear. The CDR3 spans 15 residues. V was pared by 1 base and J by 2 bases, with 11 bases between. Germline lookup yields CDR1 MGHRA and CDR2 YSYEKL. The CDR3 sequence: CASSQATTLNTEAFF. CDR3 in DNA: TGCGCCAGCAGCCAAGCCACTACTCTTAACACTGAAGCTTTCTTT.

This sequence joins TRBV5-6 and TRBJ1-2, with D unclear. V was pared by 3 bases and J by 4 bases, with 10 bases between. The CDR3 contains 13 residues. Germline V gene data show CDR1 as SGHDT and CDR2 as YYEEEE. The CDR3 spells CASSSSPPYGYTF. The CDR3 bases are TGTGCCAGCAGCTCCTCCCCCCCCTATGGCTACACCTTC.

The rearrangement links TRBV14 to TRBJ1-6, with 7 bases aligning to TRBD1. This CDR3 is built from 16 residues. After removal of 1 base from V and 9 bases from J, the junction contained 9 bases not matched to a gene. Per germline, CDR1 SGHDN and CDR2 FVKESK. CDR3 protein: CASSQARAGGGSPLHF. DNA of the CDR3: TGTGCCAGCAGCCAAGCACGGGCAGGGGGAGGTTCACCCCTCCACTTT.

The genes are TRBV27 and TRBJ1-2; TRBD1 matches at 7 bases. The CDR3 totals 14 residues. Trimming removed 6 bases from V and 6 bases from J; junction bases left unmatched: 10. Germline loops: CDR1 MNHEY, CDR2 SMNVEV (reference sequence). Here the CDR3 reads CASRTLGRGNGYTF. DNA for the CDR3: TGTGCCAGCAGAACCCTGGGCAGGGGGAATGGCTACACCTTC.

The genes are TRBV30 and TRBJ1-2; a possible D gene is TRBD1 (6 bases). Germline loops: CDR1 GTSNPN, CDR2 SVGIG (reference sequence). This CDR3 contains 12 residues. Trimming stripped 5 bases from V and 4 bases from J, with 11 bases between. CDR3 sequence: CAWEGGAYGYTF. Here the CDR3 DNA reads TGTGCCTGGGAGGGGGGGGCCTATGGCTACACCTTC. Based on the CDR3 plus reference TRBV30 and TRBJ1-2, the full variable domain is SQTIHQWPATLVQPVGSPLSLECTVEGTSNPNLYWYRQAAGRGLQLLFYSVGIGQISSEVPQNLSASRPQDRQFILSSKKLLLSDSGFYLCAWEGGAYGYTFGSGTRLTVV.

This chain links TRBV2 with TRBJ2-4, with D tentatively TRBD2 (5 bases). Looked up from germline, CDR1 is SNHLY and CDR2 is FYNNEI. CDR3 length equals 18 residues. Deletions cut 4 bases from V and 0 bases from J, with 19 bases between. The CDR3 reads CASSVEGKWSIAKNIQYF. CDR3 bases: TGTGCCAGCAGTGTTGAGGGAAAGTGGAGTATAGCCAAAAACATTCAGTACTTC. The full variable domain, with the rest looked up from reference TRBV2 and TRBJ2-4, is EPEVTQTPSHQVTQMGQEVILRCVPISNHLYFYWYRQILGQKVEFLVSFYNNEISEKSEIFDDQFSVERPDGSNFTLKIRSTKLEDSAMYFCASSVEGKWSIAKNIQYFGAGTRLSVL.

The rearrangement links TRBV6-6 to TRBJ2-7; 7 bases are shared with TRBD2. The junction had 2 bases not matched to a gene; V was cut back by 0 bases and J by 0 bases. This CDR3 has 15 residues. Looked up from germline, CDR1 is MNHNY and CDR2 is SVGAGI (reference sequence). CDR3 nucleotide sequence: TGTGCCAGCAGTTACTCGGGCGGGGGCTCCTACGAGCAGTACTTC. It translates to CASSYSGGGSYEQYF.

The count of this clone is one. The V call is TRBV11-2, the J call TRBJ2-5, with 11 bases that match TRBD1. Unmatched junction bases numbered 8, after V lost 4 bases and J lost 4 bases. Germline loops: CDR1 SGHAT, CDR2 FQNNGV. The CDR3 runs 16 residues. The DNA for the CDR3 is TGTGCCAGCAGCTCTCCGGGACAGGGGGTCCCAGAGACCCAGTACTTC. Its translation is CASSSPGQGVPETQYF.

The V call is TRBV6-5, the J call TRBJ2-3; TRBD2 matches at 12 bases. V trimming: 6 bases; J trimming: 5 bases; junction bases outside the gene matches: 6. Germline V gene data show CDR1 as MNHEY and CDR2 as SVGAGI. The CDR3 has 15 residues. CDR3 in amino acids: CASRPLAGGLDTQYF. In DNA form, the CDR3 reads TGTGCCAGCAGACCACTAGCGGGGGGATTAGATACGCAGTATTTT.

The chain combines TRBV2 with TRBJ2-7; possibly TRBD2 for D (7 bases). CDR1 and CDR2 from the germline V gene are SNHLY and FYNNEI. The CDR3 contains 14 residues. Trimming left V 6 bases short and J 3 bases short, with 15 bases between. The CDR3 sequence: CASSEGGTHYEQYF. The CDR3 nucleotides are TGTGCCAGCAGCGAGGGGGGGACACACTACGAGCAGTACTTC.

This chain uses TRBV5-4 with TRBJ1-2; 7 bases align to TRBD1. V lost 0 bases to trimming and J lost 3 bases; unmatched junction nucleotides: 5. CDR1 is SGHNT and CDR2 is YYREEE in the germline V gene (reference sequence). The CDR3 loop spans 15 amino acids. In DNA form, the CDR3 reads TGTGCCAGCAGCTTGGAGACAGGGAGTTACTATGGCTACACCTTC. Translating gives CASSLETGSYYGYTF.